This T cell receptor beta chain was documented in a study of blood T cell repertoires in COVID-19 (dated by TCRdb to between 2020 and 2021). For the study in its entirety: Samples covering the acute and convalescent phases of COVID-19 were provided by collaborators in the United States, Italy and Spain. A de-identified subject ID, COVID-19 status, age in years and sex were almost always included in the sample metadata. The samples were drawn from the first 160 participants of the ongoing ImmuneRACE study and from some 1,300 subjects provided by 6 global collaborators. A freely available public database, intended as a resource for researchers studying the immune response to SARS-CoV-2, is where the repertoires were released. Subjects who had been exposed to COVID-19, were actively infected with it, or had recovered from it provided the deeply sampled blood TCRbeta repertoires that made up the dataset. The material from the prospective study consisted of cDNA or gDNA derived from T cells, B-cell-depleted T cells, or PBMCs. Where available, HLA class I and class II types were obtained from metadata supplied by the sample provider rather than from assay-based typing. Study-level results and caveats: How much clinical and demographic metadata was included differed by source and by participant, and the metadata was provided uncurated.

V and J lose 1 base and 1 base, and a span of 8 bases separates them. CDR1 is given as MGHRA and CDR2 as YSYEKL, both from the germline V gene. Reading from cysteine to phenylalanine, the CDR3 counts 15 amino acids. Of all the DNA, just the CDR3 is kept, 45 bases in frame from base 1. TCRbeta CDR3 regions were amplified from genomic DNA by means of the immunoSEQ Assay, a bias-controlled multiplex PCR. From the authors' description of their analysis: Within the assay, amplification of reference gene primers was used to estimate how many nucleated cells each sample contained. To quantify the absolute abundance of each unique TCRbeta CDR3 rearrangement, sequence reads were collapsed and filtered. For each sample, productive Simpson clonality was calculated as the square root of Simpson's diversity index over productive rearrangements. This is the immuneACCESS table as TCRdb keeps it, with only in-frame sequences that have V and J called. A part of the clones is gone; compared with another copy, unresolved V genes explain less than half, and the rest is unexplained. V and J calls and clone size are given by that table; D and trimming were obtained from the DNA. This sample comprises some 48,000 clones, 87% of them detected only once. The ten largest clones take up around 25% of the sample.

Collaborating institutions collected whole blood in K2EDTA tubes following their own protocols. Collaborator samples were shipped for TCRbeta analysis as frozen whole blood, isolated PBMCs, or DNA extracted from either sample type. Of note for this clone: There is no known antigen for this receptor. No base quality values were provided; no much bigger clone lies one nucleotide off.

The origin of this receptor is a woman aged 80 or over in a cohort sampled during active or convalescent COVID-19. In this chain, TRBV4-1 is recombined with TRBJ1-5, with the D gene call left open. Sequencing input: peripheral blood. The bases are TGCGCCAGCAGCCAAGGCATTCGGAGCAATCAGCCCCAGCATTTT. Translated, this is CASSQGIRSNQPQHF.